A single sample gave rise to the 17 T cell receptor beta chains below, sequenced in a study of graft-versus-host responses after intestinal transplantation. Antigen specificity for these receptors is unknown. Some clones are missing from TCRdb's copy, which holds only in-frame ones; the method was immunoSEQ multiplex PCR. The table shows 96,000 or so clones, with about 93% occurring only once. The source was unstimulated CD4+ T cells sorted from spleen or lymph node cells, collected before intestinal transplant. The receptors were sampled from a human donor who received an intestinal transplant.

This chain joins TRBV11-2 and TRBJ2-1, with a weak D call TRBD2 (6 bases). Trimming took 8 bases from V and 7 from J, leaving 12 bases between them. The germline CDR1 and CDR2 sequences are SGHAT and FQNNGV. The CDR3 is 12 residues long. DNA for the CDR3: TGTGCCAGCCGAACGGGAGAAAATGAGCAGTTCTTC. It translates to CASRTGENEQFF. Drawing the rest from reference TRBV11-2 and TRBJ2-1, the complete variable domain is EAGVAQSPRYKIIEKRQSVAFWCNPISGHATLYWYQQILGQGPKLLIQFQNNGVVDDSQLPKDRFSAERLKGVDSTLKIQPAKLEDSAVYLCASRTGENEQFFGPGTRLTVL.

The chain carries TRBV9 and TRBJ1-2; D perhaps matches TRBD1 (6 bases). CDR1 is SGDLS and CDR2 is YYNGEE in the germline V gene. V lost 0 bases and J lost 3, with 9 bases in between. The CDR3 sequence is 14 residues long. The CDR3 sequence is CASSVGTADYGYTF. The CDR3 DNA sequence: TGTGCCAGCAGCGTAGGGACAGCCGACTATGGCTACACCTTC.

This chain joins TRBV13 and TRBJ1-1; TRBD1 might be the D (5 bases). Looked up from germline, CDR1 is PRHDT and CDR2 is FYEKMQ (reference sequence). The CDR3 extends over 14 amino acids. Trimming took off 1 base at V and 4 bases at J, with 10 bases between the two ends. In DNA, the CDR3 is TGTGCCAGCAGCTTAGTAGGGAGGGGCACTGAAGCTTTCTTT. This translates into CASSLVGRGTEAFF.

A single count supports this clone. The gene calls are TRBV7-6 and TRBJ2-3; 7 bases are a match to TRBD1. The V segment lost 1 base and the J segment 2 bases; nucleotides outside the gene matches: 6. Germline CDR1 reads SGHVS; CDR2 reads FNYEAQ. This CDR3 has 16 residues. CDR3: CASSLETGQPTDTQYF. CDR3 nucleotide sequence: TGTGCCAGCAGCTTAGAGACGGGACAGCCCACAGATACGCAGTATTTT.

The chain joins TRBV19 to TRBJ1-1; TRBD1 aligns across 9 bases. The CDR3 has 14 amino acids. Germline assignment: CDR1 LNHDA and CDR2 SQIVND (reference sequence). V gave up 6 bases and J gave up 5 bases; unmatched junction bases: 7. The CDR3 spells CASSRTGVKTEAFF. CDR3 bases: TGTGCCAGTAGCCGGACAGGGGTAAAGACTGAAGCTTTCTTT.

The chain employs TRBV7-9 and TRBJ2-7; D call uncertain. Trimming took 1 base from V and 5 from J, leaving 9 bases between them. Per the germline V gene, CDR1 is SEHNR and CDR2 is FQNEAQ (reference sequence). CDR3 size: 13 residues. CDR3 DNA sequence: TGTGCCAGCAGCTTAGTTTCCGTCGACGAGCAGTACTTC. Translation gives CASSLVSVDEQYF.

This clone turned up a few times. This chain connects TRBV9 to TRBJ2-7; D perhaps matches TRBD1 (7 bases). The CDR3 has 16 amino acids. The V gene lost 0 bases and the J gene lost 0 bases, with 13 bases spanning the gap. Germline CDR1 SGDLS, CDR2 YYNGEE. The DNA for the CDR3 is TGTGCCAGCAGCGTAGACCGGAGGGACAGCTCCTACGAGCAGTACTTC. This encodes CASSVDRRDSSYEQYF.

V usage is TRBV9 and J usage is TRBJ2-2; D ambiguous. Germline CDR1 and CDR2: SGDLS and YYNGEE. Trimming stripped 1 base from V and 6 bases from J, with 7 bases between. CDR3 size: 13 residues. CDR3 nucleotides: TGTGCCAGCAGCGTAATCTCCGCCGGGGAGCTGTTTTTT. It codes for CASSVISAGELFF. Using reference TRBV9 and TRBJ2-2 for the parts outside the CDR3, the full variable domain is DSGVTQTPKHLITATGQRVTLRCSPRSGDLSVYWYQQSLDQGLQFLIQYYNGEERAKGNILERFSAQQFPDLHSELNLSSLELGDSALYFCASSVISAGELFFGEGSRLTVL.

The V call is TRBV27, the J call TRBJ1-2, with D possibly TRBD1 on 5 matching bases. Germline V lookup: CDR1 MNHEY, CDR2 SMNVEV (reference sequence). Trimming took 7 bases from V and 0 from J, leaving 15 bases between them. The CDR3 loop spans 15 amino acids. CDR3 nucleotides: TGTGCCAGCAAACCATACTCGGACACTAACTATGGCTACACCTTC. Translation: CASKPYSDTNYGYTF.

CDR3: CASSGTSTVETQYF. The CDR3 DNA reads TGTGCCAGCAGCGGGACTAGCACGGTGGAGACCCAGTACTTC. This chain links TRBV11-2 with TRBJ2-5; 9 positions match TRBD2. Germline CDR1 reads SGHAT; CDR2 reads FQNNGV. The V gene end was trimmed by 5 bases and the J gene end by 5 bases; junction bases not matched to a gene: 6. This CDR3 is 14 amino acids long.

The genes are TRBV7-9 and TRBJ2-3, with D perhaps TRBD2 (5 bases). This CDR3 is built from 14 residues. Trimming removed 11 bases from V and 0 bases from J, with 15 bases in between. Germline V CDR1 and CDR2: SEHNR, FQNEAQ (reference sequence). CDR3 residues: CALALVASTDTQYF. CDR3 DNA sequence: TGTGCCCTAGCCTTGGTCGCTAGCACAGATACGCAGTATTTT. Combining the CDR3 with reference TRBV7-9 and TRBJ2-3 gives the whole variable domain DTGVSQNPRHKITKRGQNVTFRCDPISEHNRLYWYRQTLGQGPEFLTYFQNEAQLEKSRLLSDRFSAERPKGSFSTLEIQRTEQGDSAMYLCALALVASTDTQYFGPGTRLTVL.

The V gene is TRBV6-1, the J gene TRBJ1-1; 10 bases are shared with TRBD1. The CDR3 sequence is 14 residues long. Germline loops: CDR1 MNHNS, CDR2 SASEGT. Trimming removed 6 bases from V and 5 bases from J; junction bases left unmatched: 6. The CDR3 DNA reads TGTGCCAGCAGCCAGGACAGGGGGTGGACTGAAGCTTTCTTT. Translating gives CASSQDRGWTEAFF.

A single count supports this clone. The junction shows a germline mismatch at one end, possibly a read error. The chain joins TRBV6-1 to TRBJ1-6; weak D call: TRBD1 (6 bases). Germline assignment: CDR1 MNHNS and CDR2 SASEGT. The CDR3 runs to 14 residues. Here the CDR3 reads CASREGRGRPPLHF. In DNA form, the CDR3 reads TGTGCCAGCAGGGAAGGCAGGGGTAGACCACCCCTCCACTTT.

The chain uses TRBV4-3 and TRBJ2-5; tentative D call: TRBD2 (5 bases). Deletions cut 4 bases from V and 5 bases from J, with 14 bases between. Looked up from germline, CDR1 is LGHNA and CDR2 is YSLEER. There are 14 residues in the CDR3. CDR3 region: CASSPKLGLETQYF. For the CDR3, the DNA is TGCGCCAGCAGCCCAAAACTAGGGTTGGAGACCCAGTACTTC.

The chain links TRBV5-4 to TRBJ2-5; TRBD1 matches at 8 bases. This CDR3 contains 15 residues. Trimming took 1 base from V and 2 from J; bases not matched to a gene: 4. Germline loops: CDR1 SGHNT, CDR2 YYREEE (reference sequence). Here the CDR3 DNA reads TGTGCCAGCAGCTTGACAGGGGGATGGCAAGAGACCCAGTACTTC. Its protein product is CASSLTGGWQETQYF.

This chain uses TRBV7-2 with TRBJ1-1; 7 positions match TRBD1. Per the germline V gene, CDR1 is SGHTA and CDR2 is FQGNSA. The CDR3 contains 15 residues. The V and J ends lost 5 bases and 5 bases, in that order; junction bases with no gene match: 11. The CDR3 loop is CASSRHRGWGTEAFF. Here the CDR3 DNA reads TGTGCCAGCAGCAGACACAGGGGATGGGGAACTGAAGCTTTCTTT. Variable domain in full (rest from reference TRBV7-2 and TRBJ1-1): GAGVSQSPSNKVTEKGKDVELRCDPISGHTALYWYRQSLGQGLEFLIYFQGNSAPDKSGLPSDRFSAERTGGSVSTLTIQRTQQEDSAVYLCASSRHRGWGTEAFFGQGTRLTVV.

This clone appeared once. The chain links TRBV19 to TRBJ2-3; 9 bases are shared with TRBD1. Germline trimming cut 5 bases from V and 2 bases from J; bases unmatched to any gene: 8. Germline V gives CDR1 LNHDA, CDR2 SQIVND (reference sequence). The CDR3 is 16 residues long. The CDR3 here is CASSDQDRGYTDTQYF. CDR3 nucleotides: TGTGCCAGTAGTGATCAGGACAGGGGATACACAGATACGCAGTATTTT.